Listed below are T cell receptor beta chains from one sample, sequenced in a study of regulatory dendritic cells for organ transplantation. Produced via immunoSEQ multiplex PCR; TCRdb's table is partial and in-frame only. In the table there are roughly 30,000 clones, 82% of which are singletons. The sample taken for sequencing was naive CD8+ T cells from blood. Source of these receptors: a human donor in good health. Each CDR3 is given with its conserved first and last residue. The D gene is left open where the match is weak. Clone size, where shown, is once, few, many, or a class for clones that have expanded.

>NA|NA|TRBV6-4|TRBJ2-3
CASSEYPRGDTQYF
TGTGCCAGCAGTGAATACCCACGAGGGGATACGCAGTATTTT
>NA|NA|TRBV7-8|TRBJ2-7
CASSLTSLSGRYEQYF
TGTGCCAGCAGCCTGACAAGCTTAAGTGGGCGATACGAGCAGTACTTC
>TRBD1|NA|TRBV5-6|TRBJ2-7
CASSLGDSQIGSEQYF
TGTGCCAGCAGCTTGGGGGACAGCCAGATTGGGTCCGAGCAGTACTTC
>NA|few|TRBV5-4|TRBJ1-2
CASSLESRETF
TGTGCCAGCAGCTTGGAATCCAGGGAAACTTTC
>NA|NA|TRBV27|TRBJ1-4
CASSLIAGATNEKLFF
TGTGCCAGCAGTTTAATCGCGGGGGCAACTAATGAAAAACTGTTTTTT
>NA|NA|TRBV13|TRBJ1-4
CASSLGGVNEKLFF
TGTGCCAGCAGCTTAGGAGGGGTTAATGAAAAACTGTTTTTT
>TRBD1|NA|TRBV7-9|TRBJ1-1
CASSLDRGPNTEAFF
TGTGCCAGCAGCTTGGACAGGGGGCCGAACACTGAAGCTTTCTTT
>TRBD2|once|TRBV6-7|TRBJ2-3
CASSYGGGSTDTQYF
TGTGCCAGCAGTTACGGGGGGGGGAGCACAGATACGCAGTATTTT
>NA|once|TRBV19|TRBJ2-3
CASSILAYTDTQYF
TGTGCCAGTAGTATTCTCGCCTACACAGATACGCAGTATTTT
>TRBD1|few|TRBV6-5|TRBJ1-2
CASRDGTGWYGYTF
TGTGCCAGCAGAGATGGGACAGGGTGGTATGGCTACACCTTC
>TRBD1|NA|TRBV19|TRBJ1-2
CASSPTGGAGYGYTF
TGTGCCAGTAGTCCCACAGGGGGCGCCGGCTATGGCTACACCTTC
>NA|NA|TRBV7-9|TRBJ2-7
CASSLERLNRYEQYF
TGTGCCAGCAGCTTGGAGAGGTTGAACCGCTACGAGCAGTACTTC
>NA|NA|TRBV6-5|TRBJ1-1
CASSYISGGTEAFF
TGTGCCAGCAGTTACATTTCAGGAGGGACTGAAGCTTTCTTT
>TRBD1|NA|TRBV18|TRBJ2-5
CASSEADRETQYF
TGTGCCAGCTCAGAGGCGGACAGGGAGACCCAGTACTTC
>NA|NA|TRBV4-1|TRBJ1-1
CASSQDSYVSLGMNTEAFF
TGCGCCAGCAGCCAAGATAGCTACGTATCCCTTGGAATGAACACTGAAGCTTTCTTT
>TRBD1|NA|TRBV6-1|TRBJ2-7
CASRDRGEAYEQYF
TGTGCCAGCCGGGACAGGGGGGAGGCCTACGAGCAGTACTTC
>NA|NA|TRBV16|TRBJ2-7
CASSQSRQGTYEQYF
TGTGCCAGCAGCCAATCTCGGCAGGGAACCTACGAGCAGTACTTC
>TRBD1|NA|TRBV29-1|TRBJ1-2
CSALSGDRDYGYTF
TGCAGCGCCCTATCCGGGGACAGGGACTATGGCTACACCTTC
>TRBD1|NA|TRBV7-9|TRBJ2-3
CASSPRTGWSTDTQYF
TGTGCCAGCAGCCCGAGGACAGGTTGGAGCACAGATACGCAGTATTTT
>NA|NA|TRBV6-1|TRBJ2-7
CASSVEQVIYEQYF
TGTGCCAGCAGTGTTGAACAGGTAATCTACGAGCAGTACTTC
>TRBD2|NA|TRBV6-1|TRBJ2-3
CASSELLAWADTQYF
TGTGCCAGCAGTGAGTTACTAGCGTGGGCAGATACGCAGTATTTT
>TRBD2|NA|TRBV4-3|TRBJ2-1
CASSPSGGRNEQFF
TGCGCCAGCAGCCCTAGCGGGGGGCGAAATGAGCAGTTCTTC
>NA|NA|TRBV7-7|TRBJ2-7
CASSLGDGGTVEQYF
TGTGCTAGCAGCCTTGGGGACGGAGGGACGGTGGAGCAGTACTTC
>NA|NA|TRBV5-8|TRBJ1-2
CASSFGSGGYTF
TGTGCCAGCAGCTTTGGGTCGGGTGGCTACACCTTC
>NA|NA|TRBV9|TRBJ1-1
CASSVAAGVLTEAFF
TGTGCCAGCAGCGTAGCCGCCGGAGTTTTAACTGAAGCTTTCTTT
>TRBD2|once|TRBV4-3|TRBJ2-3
CASSQSRLAGGEQYF
TGCGCCAGCAGCCAATCCCGACTAGCGGGAGGGGAGCAGTATTTT
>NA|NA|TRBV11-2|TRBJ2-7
CASLDLSYEQYF
TGTGCCAGCCTCGACTTAAGCTACGAGCAGTACTTC
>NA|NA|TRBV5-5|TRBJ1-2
CASSPGLTSYGYTF
TGTGCCAGCAGCCCCGGGTTAACAAGCTATGGCTACACCTTC
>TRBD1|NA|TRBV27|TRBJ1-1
CASSLSWDREGNTEAFF
TGTGCCAGCAGTTTATCCTGGGACAGAGAGGGGAACACTGAAGCTTTCTTT
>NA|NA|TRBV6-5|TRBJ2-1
CASSYSKHNEQFF
TGTGCCAGCAGTTACTCAAAGCACAATGAGCAGTTCTTC
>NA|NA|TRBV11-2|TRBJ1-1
CASSLGEKTEAFF
TGTGCCAGCAGCTTAGGTGAGAAGACTGAAGCTTTCTTT
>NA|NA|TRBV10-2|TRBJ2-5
CASSLTSLWETQYF
TGCGCCAGCAGTTTGACATCCTTGTGGGAGACCCAGTACTTC
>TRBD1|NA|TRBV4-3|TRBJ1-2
CASSQGDGQGYYGYTF
TGCGCCAGCAGCCAAGGTGACGGACAGGGGTACTATGGCTACACCTTC
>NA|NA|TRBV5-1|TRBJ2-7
CASSSLSVTTTYEQYF
TGCGCCAGCAGCTCCCTCTCCGTTACTACAACCTACGAGCAGTACTTC
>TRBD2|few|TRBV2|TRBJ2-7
CANRDYSYEQYF
TGTGCCAATAGGGACTATTCCTACGAGCAGTACTTC
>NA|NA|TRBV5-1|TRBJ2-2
CASQDGGMGGELFF
TGCGCCTCTCAGGACGGAGGAATGGGCGGGGAGCTGTTTTTT
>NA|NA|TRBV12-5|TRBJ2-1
CASDLGQGKSDEQFF
TGTGCTAGTGACTTAGGGCAGGGGAAGTCTGATGAGCAGTTCTTC
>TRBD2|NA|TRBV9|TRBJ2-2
CASSVDSGGPGTGELFF
TGTGCCAGCAGCGTAGATTCGGGGGGGCCGGGCACCGGGGAGCTGTTTTTT
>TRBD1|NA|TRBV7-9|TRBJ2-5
CASSLRTGDQETQYF
TGTGCCAGCAGCTTACGGACAGGGGATCAAGAGACCCAGTACTTC
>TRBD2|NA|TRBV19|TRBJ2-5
CASSIDRAGEKTQYF
TGTGCCAGTAGTATAGACAGGGCGGGGGAGAAGACCCAGTACTTC
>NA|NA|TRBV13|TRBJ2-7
CASSPRGSEQYF
TGTGCCAGCAGCCCCAGAGGGTCCGAGCAGTACTTC
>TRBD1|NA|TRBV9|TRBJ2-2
CASRGPGGTGELFF
TGTGCCAGCAGGGGCCCAGGGGGTACCGGGGAGCTGTTTTTT
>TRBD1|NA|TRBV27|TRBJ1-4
CASRTGANEKLFF
TGTGCCAGCAGGACAGGGGCTAATGAAAAACTGTTTTTT
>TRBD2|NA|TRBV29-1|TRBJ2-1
CSVGLAGDLNEQFF
TGCAGCGTGGGACTAGCGGGGGATCTCAATGAGCAGTTCTTC
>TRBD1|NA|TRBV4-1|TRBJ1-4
CASSPGQGYEKLFF
TGCGCCAGCAGCCCAGGACAGGGTTATGAAAAACTGTTTTTT
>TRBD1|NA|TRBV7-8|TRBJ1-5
CASSEKQGVRNQPQHF
TGTGCCAGCAGCGAAAAACAGGGGGTTCGTAATCAGCCCCAGCATTTT
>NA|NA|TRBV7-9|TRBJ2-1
CASSTLAGENEQFF
TGTGCCAGCAGCACCCTGGCAGGGGAAAATGAGCAGTTCTTC
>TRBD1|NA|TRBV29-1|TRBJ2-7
CSVEISGQGAGEQYF
TGCAGCGTTGAGATTTCCGGACAGGGGGCGGGGGAGCAGTACTTC
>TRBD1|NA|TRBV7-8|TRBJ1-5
CASSVGQADQPQHF
TGTGCCAGCAGCGTCGGACAGGCAGATCAGCCCCAGCATTTT
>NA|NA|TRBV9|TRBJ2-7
CASSVDSGEQYF
TGTGCCAGCAGCGTAGATTCGGGAGAGCAGTACTTC
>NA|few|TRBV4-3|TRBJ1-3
CASSQDLRSSGNTIYF
TGCGCCAGCAGCCAAGATCTGAGGAGCTCTGGAAACACCATATATTTT
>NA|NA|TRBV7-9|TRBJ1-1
CASSLVSMNTEAFF
TGTGCCAGCAGCTTAGTTAGCATGAACACTGAAGCTTTCTTT
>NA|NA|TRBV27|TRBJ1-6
CASSLGVGRTYNSPLHF
TGTGCCAGCAGTCTCGGGGTGGGGAGGACCTATAATTCACCCCTCCACTTT
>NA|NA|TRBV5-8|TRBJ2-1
CASSPGLSSHNEQFF
TGTGCCAGCAGCCCGGGACTTTCGAGCCACAATGAGCAGTTCTTC
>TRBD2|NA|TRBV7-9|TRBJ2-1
CASSLQRLAGFVHEQFF
TGTGCCAGCAGCTTGCAGAGGTTAGCGGGGTTTGTCCATGAGCAGTTCTTC